The sequence of this T cell receptor beta chain was determined in a study of OX40 agonist ivuxolimab in advanced cancers. Study summary: Therapy given before enrollment (anti-PD-1, anti-PD-L1 or anti-CTLA-4) was allowed, and 40% to 45% had some.

This clone was observed once. Antigen specificity is unknown. TCRdb's table, derived via immunoSEQ multiplex PCR, lists solely in-frame clones and lacks some. In the table there are fewer than 55,000 clones, 75% to 90% of which are singletons. Notes on the study in general: Expanded clones were, on average, more numerous among CD8+ T cells than CD4+.

Germline loops: CDR1 SGHRS, CDR2 YFSETQ. This CDR3 contains 14 residues. V lost 4 bases to trimming and J lost 9 bases, with 17 bases between them. The J gene is TRBJ2-1, the V gene TRBV5-1; perhaps D is TRBD1 or TRBD2 (6 bases each). Sequencing was performed on CD4+ or CD8+ T cells sorted from blood, taken in a trial of the OX40 agonist ivuxolimab. The TCR originated in an adult with an advanced solid tumor such as melanoma, head and neck, liver or kidney cancer. The CDR3 DNA follows: TGCGCCAGCAGCCCAGACCCGGGGGCGGCTGAGCAGTTCTTC. Protein product: CASSPDPGAAEQFF.